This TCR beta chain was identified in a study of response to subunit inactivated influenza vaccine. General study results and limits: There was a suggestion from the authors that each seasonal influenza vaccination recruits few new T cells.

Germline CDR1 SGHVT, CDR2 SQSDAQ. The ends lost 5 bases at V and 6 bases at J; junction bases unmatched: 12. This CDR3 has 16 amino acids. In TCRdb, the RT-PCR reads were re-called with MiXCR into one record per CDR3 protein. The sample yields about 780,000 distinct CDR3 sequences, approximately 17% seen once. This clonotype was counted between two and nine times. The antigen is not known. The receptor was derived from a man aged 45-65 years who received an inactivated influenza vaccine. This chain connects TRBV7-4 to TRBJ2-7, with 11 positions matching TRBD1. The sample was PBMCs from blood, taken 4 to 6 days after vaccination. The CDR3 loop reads CASSRGGGQGASEQYF. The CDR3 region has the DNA TGTGCCAGCAGCAGGGGCGGTGGACAGGGGGCTTCCGAGCAGTACTTC.